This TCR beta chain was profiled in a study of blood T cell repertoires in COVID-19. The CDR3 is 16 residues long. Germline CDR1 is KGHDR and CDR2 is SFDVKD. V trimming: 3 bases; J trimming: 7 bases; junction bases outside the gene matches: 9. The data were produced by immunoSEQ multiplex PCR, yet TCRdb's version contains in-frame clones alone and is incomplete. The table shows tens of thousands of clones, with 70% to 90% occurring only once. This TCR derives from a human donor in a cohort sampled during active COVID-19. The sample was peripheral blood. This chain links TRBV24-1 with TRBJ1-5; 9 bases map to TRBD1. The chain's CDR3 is CATSDPRTGEQQPQHF. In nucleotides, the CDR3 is TGTGCCACCAGTGATCCTCGGACAGGGGAGCAACAGCCCCAGCATTTT.